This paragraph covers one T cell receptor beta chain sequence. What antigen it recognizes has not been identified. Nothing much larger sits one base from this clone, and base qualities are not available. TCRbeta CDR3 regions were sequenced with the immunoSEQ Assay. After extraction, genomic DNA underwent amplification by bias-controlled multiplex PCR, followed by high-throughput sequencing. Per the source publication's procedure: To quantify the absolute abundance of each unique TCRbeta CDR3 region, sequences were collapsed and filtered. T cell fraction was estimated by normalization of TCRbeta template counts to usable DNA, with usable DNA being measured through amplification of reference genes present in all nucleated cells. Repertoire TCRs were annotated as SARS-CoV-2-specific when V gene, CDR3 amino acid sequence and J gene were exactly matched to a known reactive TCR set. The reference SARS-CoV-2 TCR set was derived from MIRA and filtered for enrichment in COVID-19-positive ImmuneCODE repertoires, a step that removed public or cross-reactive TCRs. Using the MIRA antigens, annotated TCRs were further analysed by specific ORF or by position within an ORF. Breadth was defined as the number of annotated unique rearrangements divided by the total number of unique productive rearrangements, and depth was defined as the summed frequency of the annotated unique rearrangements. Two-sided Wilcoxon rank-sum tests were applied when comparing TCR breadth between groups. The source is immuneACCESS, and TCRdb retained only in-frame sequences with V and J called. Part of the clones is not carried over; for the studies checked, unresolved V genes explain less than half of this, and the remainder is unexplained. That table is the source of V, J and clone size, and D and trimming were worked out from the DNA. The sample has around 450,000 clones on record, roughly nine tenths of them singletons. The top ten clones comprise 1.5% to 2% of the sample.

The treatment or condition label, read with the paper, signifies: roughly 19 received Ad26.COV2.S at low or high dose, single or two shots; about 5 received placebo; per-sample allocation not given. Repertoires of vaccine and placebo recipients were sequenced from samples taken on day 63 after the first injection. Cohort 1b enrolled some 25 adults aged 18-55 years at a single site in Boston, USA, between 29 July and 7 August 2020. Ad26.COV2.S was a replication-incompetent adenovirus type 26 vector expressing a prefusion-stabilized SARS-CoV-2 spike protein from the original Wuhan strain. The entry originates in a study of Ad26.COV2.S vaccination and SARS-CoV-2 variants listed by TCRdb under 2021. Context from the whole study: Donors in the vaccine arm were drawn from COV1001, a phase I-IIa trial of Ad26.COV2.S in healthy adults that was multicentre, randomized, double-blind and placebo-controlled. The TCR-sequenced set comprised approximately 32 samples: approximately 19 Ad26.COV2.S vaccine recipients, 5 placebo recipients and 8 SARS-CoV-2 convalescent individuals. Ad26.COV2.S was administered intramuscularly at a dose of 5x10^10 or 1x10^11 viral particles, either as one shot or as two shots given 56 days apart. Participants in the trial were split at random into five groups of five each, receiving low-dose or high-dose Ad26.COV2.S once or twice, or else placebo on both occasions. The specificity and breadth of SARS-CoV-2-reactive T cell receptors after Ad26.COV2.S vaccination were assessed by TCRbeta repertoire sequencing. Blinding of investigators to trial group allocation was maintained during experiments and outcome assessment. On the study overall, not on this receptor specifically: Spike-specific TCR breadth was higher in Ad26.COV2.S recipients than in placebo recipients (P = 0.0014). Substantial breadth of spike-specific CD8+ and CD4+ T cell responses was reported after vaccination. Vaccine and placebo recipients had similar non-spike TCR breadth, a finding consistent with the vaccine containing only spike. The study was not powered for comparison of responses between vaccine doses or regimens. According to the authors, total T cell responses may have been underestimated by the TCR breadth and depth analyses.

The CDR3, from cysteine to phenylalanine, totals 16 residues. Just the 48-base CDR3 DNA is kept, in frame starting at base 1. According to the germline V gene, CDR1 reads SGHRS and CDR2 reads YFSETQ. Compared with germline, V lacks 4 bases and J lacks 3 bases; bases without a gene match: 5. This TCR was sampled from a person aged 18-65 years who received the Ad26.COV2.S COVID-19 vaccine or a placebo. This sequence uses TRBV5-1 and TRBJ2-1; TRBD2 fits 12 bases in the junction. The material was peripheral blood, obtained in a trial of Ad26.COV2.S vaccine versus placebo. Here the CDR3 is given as CASSRGLAGNYNEQFF. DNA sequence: TGCGCCAGCAGCCGAGGACTAGCGGGGAACTACAATGAGCAGTTCTTC.